This is a list of T cell receptor beta chains from one sample in a study of cytomegalovirus exposure and HLA in healthy donors. Some clones are missing from TCRdb's copy, which holds only in-frame ones; the method was immunoSEQ multiplex PCR. The sample has a few hundred thousand clones, 84% seen once. Sequencing was carried out using PBMCs. These receptors were taken from a middle-aged woman in good health and CMV-seropositive. The CDR3 runs from the conserved cysteine through the conserved F or W. D genes are given only for firm matches. A row's size may be missing; if present it is once, few, many or a size class.

cdr3_nt cdr3_aa clone_size j_call d_call v_call
TGTGCCAGCAGTTTATTTGGGGACAGGGATGGCTACACCTTC CASSLFGDRDGYTF - TRBJ1-2 TRBD1 TRBV28
TGTGCCAGCAGTCTACAGGGGAGCAATCAGCCCCAGCATTTT CASSLQGSNQPQHF - TRBJ1-5 TRBD1 TRBV27
TGTGCCAGCAGTTATTCGGACACCACTTTGCAGTACTTC CASSYSDTTLQYF - TRBJ2-7 - TRBV6-6
TGTGCCAGCAGTTTATCCCCGGGACTAGTGGGCGAGCAGTACTTC CASSLSPGLVGEQYF - TRBJ2-7 TRBD2 TRBV2
TGTGCCAGCAGGGGGGGGTATAGCAATCAGCCCCAGCATTTT CASRGGYSNQPQHF few TRBJ1-5 - TRBV2
TGTGCCAGCAGTACGAGTGCTAGCACAGATACGCAGTATTTT CASSTSASTDTQYF - TRBJ2-3 - TRBV6-4
TGTGCCAGCAGTTTCCGGACAGGGCAAGAGACCCAGTACTTC CASSFRTGQETQYF - TRBJ2-5 TRBD1 TRBV28
TGTGCCAGCAGTTGGGGCGGGAATGTGGAGCTGTTTTTT CASSWGGNVELFF - TRBJ2-2 - TRBV4-2
TGTGCCAGCAGTCCGACTATCCCTGCTAATGAAAAACTGTTTTTT CASSPTIPANEKLFF once TRBJ1-4 - TRBV6-5
TGTGCCAGCAGCTTAGTGGGACAAACAAAAGAGACCCAGTACTTC CASSLVGQTKETQYF - TRBJ2-5 - TRBV11-2
TGTGCCTGGGGGGGGACTAGCGGGCGGGGGACCCAGTACTTC CAWGGTSGRGTQYF - TRBJ2-5 TRBD2 TRBV30
TGTGCCAGCAGTACACCCCAGCGTCCTGGGGGCATGCTCTTC CASSTPQRPGGMLF - TRBJ2-1 - TRBV28
TGTGCCAGCAGTGAACTCGGCTCAACGGGCTCCTACGAGCAGTACTTC CASSELGSTGSYEQYF - TRBJ2-7 - TRBV6-1
TGTGCCAGCAGTCAGTTCGAAGCTTTCTTT CASSQFEAFF - TRBJ1-1 - TRBV6-1
TGTGCCAGCAGCTCAGGGACTTTTGGAACGGATGGCTACACCTTC CASSSGTFGTDGYTF - TRBJ1-2 - TRBV13
TGTGCCAGCAGCTTTGAGCAGGGATTCGGCAATCAGCCCCAGCATTTT CASSFEQGFGNQPQHF few TRBJ1-5 - TRBV7-2
TGTGCCAGCAGGGCCGGGACATATGGCTACACCTTC CASRAGTYGYTF - TRBJ1-2 - TRBV2
TGCGCCAGCAGCCAAGACCGGGACAGGGAGTACGAGCAGTACTTC CASSQDRDREYEQYF - TRBJ2-7 TRBD1 TRBV4-3
TGTGCCACCAGCGTTTCCCGGACAGGGGGCCTTAACTATGGCTACACCTTC CATSVSRTGGLNYGYTF - TRBJ1-2 TRBD1 TRBV15
TGTGCCAGCAGTTTTCGGGGAGATGCCAGAAACACTGAAGCTTTCTTT CASSFRGDARNTEAFF - TRBJ1-1 - TRBV27
TGTGCCAGCAGTCCACCTTATGACATCGCAACTAATGAAAAACTGTTTTTT CASSPPYDIATNEKLFF - TRBJ1-4 - TRBV28
TGCAGCGTTGACGACGGGACTAGCGGGAGCTACAATGAGCAGTTCTTC CSVDDGTSGSYNEQFF once TRBJ2-1 TRBD2 TRBV29-1
TGTGCCAGCAGAAGGGACATCGTATACAATGAGCAGTTCTTC CASRRDIVYNEQFF once TRBJ2-1 - TRBV7-2
TGCGCCAGCAGCTTGGCCAAAGCGGAACCCTACGAGCAGTACTTC CASSLAKAEPYEQYF - TRBJ2-7 - TRBV5-1
TGTGCCAGCAGTTTAGGCCGAGGGTCACCCCTCCACTTT CASSLGRGSPLHF once TRBJ1-6 - TRBV28
TGTGCCAGCAGCTTAGTCCAGGGGGCAGGGCAGTTCTTC CASSLVQGAGQFF - TRBJ2-1 TRBD1 TRBV11-3
TGTGCCAGCAGCCAAACGGGTTTACCTTGGGGCGAGCAGTACTTC CASSQTGLPWGEQYF - TRBJ2-7 - TRBV28
TGTGCCAGCAGCCTGACAGCCTATGGCTACACCTTC CASSLTAYGYTF - TRBJ1-2 - TRBV5-8
TGTGCCAGCAGTGAAGTCGGAGGGAGTGTCACCGGGGAGCTGTTTTTT CASSEVGGSVTGELFF - TRBJ2-2 - TRBV6-1
TGTGCCAGCAGCTTAGGAGGGGGCTATTCACCCCTCCACTTT CASSLGGGYSPLHF - TRBJ1-6 TRBD1 TRBV7-9
TGTGCCAGCAGAAACTACAGGAACTATGGCTACACCTTC CASRNYRNYGYTF - TRBJ1-2 - TRBV28
TGTGCCAGCCGGGGAGGGGGGAATGAGCAGTTCTTC CASRGGGNEQFF - TRBJ2-1 - TRBV6-6
TGTGCCAGCAGCGTGCGTAGACTAGCGGGAGCGACCGGGGAGCTGTTTTTT CASSVRRLAGATGELFF once TRBJ2-2 TRBD2 TRBV9
TGTGCCAGCAGTCCTCACCAGGGGGTGGATCAGCCCCAGCATTTT CASSPHQGVDQPQHF - TRBJ1-5 TRBD1 TRBV27
TGTGCCAGCAGCTATTATCCGACTAGTGGCTCTGGAAACACCATATATTTT CASSYYPTSGSGNTIYF - TRBJ1-3 - TRBV7-2
TGTGCCAGCAGCGATGGACTAGCGGGAGGGAGAAACGAGCAGTACTTC CASSDGLAGGRNEQYF - TRBJ2-7 TRBD2 TRBV7-9
TGTGCCAGCAGCGGAACAACAGGGCACAATGAGCAGTTCTTC CASSGTTGHNEQFF - TRBJ2-1 - TRBV9
TGCAGCGTCTGGAACTCTGGGGCCAACGGCCTGACTTTC CSVWNSGANGLTF - TRBJ2-6 - TRBV29-1
TGCGCCAGCAGCCAAGAGCTCCTTTCGACAGGGGATGTGTATGGCTACACCTTC CASSQELLSTGDVYGYTF - TRBJ1-2 TRBD1 TRBV4-3
TGCGCCAGCAGCCAAGGGGACAGTCTCGGCTCGAAGAACACCATATATTTT CASSQGDSLGSKNTIYF few TRBJ1-3 TRBD1 TRBV4-1
TGTGCCAGCAGAATAGCGGGAGGGCCTGGCGGGGAGCTGTTTTTT CASRIAGGPGGELFF - TRBJ2-2 TRBD2 TRBV6-6
TGCGCCAGCAGCTCCCGGACAGTTGGAGGATATGGCTACACCTTC CASSSRTVGGYGYTF - TRBJ1-2 - TRBV13
TGTGCCTGGAGTTCGCGGGCGGGACTCACAGATACGCAGTATTTT CAWSSRAGLTDTQYF - TRBJ2-3 - TRBV30
TGCAGCGTGGATACTAGCGGTGAGCAGTTCTTC CSVDTSGEQFF - TRBJ2-1 TRBD2 TRBV29-1
TGTGCCAGCACTGCGGGACAGGGAGGTTCACCCCTCCACTTT CASTAGQGGSPLHF - TRBJ1-6 TRBD1 TRBV6-5
TGCAGTGACAGGGGGCCCACAGATACGCAGTATTTT CSDRGPTDTQYF - TRBJ2-3 TRBD1 TRBV29-1
TGTGCCATCGGACCGTCGGGGGAGACCCAGTACTTC CAIGPSGETQYF once TRBJ2-5 - TRBV10-3
TGTGCCAGCGCAGGGGTTGGCTACGAGCAGTACTTC CASAGVGYEQYF - TRBJ2-7 - TRBV18
TGTGCCAGCACCCCCTCGGGTAGCAGCTTCAATGAGCAGTTCTTC CASTPSGSSFNEQFF - TRBJ2-1 - TRBV9
TGTGCCAGCCAGGGGGTCACTAGCACAGATACGCAGTATTTT CASQGVTSTDTQYF - TRBJ2-3 TRBD1 TRBV6-5
TGTGCCAGTAGTCCTTGGACAGGGGCCGATATGAACACTGAAGCTTTCTTT CASSPWTGADMNTEAFF - TRBJ1-1 TRBD1 TRBV19
TGTGCCAGCAGCTTTTCGTGGGACAGCTCCTACGAGCAGTACTTC CASSFSWDSSYEQYF once TRBJ2-7 TRBD1 TRBV11-3
TGTTCCAGCAGCTTTTCCGGGGTTAATGAAAAACTGTTTTTT CSSSFSGVNEKLFF - TRBJ1-4 - TRBV7-9
TGTGCCAGCAGCTCACCAGGGGGCGCTTCTCATAACTATGGCTACACCTTC CASSSPGGASHNYGYTF - TRBJ1-2 TRBD1 TRBV5-4
TGTGCCAGCAAACACAGGGGTGAGGCCACTGAAGCTTTCTTT CASKHRGEATEAFF few TRBJ1-1 TRBD1 TRBV6-1
TGTGCCAGCAGTAGGGGCGGAATGAACACTGAAGCTTTCTTT CASSRGGMNTEAFF - TRBJ1-1 - TRBV6-5
TGCGCCAGCAGCCGGGACACCTACTATGGCTACACCTTC CASSRDTYYGYTF - TRBJ1-2 - TRBV5-1
TGCGCCAGCAGCCAAGAACTCCCAGCGGGAGGGTTCACAGATACGCAGTATTTT CASSQELPAGGFTDTQYF - TRBJ2-3 TRBD2 TRBV4-3
TGTGCCAGCAGCTTAGGGGGAGACACTGAAGCTTTCTTT CASSLGGDTEAFF - TRBJ1-1 - TRBV7-9